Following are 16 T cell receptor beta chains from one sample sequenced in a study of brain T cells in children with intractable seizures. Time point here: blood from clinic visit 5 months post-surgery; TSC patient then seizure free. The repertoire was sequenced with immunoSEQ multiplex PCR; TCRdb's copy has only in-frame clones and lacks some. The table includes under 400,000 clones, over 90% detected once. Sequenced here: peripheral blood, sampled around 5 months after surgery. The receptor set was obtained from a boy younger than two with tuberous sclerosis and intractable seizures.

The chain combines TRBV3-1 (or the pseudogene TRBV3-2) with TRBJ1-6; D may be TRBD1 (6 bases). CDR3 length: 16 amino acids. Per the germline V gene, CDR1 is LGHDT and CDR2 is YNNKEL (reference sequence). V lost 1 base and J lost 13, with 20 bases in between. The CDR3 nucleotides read TGTGCCAGCAGCCAAGTGGGGGGCGTGAAATTTCGTCCCCTCCACTTT. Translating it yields CASSQVGGVKFRPLHF.

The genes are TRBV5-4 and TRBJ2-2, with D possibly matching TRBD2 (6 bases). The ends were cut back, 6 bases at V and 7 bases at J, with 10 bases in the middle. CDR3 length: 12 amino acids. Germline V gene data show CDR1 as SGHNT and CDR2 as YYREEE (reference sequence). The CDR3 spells CASNGGGGELFF. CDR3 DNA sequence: TGTGCCAGCAACGGGGGTGGCGGGGAGCTGTTTTTT.

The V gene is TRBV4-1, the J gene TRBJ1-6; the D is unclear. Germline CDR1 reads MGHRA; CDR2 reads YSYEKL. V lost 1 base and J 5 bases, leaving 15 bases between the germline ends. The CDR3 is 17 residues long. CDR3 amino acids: CASSQVGRTADNSPLHF. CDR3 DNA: TGCGCCAGCAGCCAAGTCGGTAGGACTGCTGATAATTCACCCCTCCACTTT.

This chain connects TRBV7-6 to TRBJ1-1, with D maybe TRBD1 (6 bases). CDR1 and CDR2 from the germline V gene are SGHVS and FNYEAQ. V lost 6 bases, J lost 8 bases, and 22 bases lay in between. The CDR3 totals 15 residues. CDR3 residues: CASSQSDSRLGEAFF. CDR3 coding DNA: TGTGCCAGCAGTCAATCGGACAGCCGCTTGGGGGAAGCTTTCTTT.

CDR3 in DNA: TGTGCCAGCTCACCGTACAGGGTTGCTCCTGGGGCCAACGTCCTGACTTTC. This encodes CASSPYRVAPGANVLTF. The rearrangement links TRBV18 to TRBJ2-6; D perhaps matches TRBD1 (6 bases). The CDR3 length is 17 residues. V lost 3 bases, J lost 2 bases, and 14 bases lay in between. The V gene's germline CDR1 is KGHSH and CDR2 LQKENI.

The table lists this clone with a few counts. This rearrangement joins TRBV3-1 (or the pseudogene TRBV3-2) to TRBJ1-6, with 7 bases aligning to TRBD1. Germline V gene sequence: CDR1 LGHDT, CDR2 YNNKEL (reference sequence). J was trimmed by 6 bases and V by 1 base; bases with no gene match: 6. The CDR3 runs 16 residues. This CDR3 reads CASSQVTGVSNSPLHF. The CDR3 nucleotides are TGTGCCAGCAGCCAAGTTACAGGGGTATCTAATTCACCCCTCCACTTT.

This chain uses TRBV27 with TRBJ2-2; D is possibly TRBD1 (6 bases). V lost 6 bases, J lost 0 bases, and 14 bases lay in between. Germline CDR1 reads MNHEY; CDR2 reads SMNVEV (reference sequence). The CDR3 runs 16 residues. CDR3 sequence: CASSSGHLTNTGELFF. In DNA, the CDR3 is TGTGCCAGCAGCTCGGGACATTTGACGAACACCGGGGAGCTGTTTTTT.

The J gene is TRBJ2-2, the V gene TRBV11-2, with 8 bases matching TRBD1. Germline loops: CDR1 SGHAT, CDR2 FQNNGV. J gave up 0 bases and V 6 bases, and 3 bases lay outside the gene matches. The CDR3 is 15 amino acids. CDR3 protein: CASRLQGANTGELFF. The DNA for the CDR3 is TGTGCCAGCAGGCTACAGGGGGCGAACACCGGGGAGCTGTTTTTT.

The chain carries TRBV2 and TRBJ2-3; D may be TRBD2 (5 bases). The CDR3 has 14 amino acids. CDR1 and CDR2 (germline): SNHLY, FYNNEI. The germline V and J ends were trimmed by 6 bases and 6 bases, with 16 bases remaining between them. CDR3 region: CASRAPVRADTQYF. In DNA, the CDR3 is TGTGCCAGCAGGGCCCCGGTGCGGGCGGATACGCAGTATTTT.

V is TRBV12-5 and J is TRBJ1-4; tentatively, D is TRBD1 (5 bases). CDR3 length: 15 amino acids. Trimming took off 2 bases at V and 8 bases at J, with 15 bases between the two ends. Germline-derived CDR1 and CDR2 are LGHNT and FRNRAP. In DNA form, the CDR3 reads TGTGCTAGTGGTTTGACGACAGCTCGAGAGGAAAAACTGTTTTTT. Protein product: CASGLTTAREEKLFF. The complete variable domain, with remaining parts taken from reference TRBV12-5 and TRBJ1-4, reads DARVTQTPRHKVTEMGQEVTMRCQPILGHNTVFWYRQTMMQGLELLAYFRNRAPLDDSGMPKDRFSAEMPDATLATLKIQPSEPRDSAVYFCASGLTTAREEKLFFGSGTQLSVL.

CDR3 coding DNA: TGTGCCAGTAGTATAGATCGACAGCTGAACACTGAAGCTTTCTTT. Protein product: CASSIDRQLNTEAFF. The rearrangement links TRBV19 to TRBJ1-1, with D possibly matching TRBD1 (5 bases). CDR1 and CDR2 (germline): LNHDA, SQIVND (reference sequence). The germline V and J ends were trimmed by 0 bases and 0 bases, with 8 bases remaining between them. The CDR3 totals 15 residues.

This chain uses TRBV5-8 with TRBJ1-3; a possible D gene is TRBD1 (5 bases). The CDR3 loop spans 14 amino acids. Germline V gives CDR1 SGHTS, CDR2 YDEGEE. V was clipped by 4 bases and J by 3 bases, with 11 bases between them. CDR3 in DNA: TGTGCCAGCAGCATATATCAGGGTGGAAACACCATATATTTT. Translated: CASSIYQGGNTIYF.

The CDR3 reads CSGSQGADTEAFF. CDR3 sequence (DNA): TGCAGCGGCTCACAGGGGGCGGACACTGAAGCTTTCTTT. V is TRBV29-1 and J is TRBJ1-1, with TRBD1 identical over 9 bases. J gave up 3 bases and V 7 bases, and 6 bases lay outside the gene matches. Per germline, CDR1 SQVTM and CDR2 ANQGSEA. The CDR3 sequence is 13 residues long.

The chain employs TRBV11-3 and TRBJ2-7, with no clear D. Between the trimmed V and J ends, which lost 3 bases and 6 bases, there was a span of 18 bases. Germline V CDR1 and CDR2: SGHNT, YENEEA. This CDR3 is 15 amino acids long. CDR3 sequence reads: CASSLGSSGRREQYF. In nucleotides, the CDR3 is TGTGCCAGCAGCTTGGGATCCTCGGGTCGTCGCGAGCAGTACTTC.

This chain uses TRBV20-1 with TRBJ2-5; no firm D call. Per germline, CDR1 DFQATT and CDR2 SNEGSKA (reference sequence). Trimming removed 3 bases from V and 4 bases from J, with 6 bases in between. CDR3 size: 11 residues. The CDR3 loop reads CSASVGETQYF. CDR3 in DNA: TGCAGTGCTAGCGTCGGAGAGACCCAGTACTTC.

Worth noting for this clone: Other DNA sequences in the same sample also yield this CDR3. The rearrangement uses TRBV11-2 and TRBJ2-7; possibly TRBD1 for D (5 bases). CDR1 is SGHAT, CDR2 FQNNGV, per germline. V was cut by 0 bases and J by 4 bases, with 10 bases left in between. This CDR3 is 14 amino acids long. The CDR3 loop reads CASSLDRVRYEQYF. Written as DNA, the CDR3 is TGTGCCAGCAGCTTAGACAGGGTGAGGTACGAGCAGTACTTC.